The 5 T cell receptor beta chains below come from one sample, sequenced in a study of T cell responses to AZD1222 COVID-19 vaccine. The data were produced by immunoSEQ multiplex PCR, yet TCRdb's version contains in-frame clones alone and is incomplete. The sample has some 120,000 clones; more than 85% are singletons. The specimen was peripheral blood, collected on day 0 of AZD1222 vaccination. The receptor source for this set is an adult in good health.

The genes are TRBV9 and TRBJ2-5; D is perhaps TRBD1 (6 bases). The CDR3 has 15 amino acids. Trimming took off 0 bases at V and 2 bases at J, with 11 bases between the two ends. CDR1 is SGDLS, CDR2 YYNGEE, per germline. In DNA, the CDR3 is TGTGCCAGCAGCGTAGCTTTGGACAGACAAGAGACCCAGTACTTC. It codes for CASSVALDRQETQYF.

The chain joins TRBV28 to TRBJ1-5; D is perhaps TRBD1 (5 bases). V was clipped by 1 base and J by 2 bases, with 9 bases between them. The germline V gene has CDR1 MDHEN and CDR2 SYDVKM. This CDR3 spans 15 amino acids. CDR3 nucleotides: TGTGCCAGCAGTTTATCAGGGTTTGGCAATCAGCCCCAGCATTTT. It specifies CASSLSGFGNQPQHF.

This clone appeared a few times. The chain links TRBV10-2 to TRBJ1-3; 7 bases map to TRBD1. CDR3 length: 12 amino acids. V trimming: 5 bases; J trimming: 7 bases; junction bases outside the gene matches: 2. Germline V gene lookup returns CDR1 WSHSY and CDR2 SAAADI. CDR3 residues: CASSSGGNTIYF. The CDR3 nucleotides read TGCGCCAGCAGTTCAGGGGGGAACACCATATATTTT.

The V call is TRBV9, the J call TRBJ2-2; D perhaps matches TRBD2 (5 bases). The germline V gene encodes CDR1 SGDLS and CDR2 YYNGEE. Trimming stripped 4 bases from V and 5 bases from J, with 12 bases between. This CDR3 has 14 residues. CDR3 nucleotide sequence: TGTGCCAGCAGCCCTCAAACTAGTACCGGGGAGCTGTTTTTT. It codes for CASSPQTSTGELFF.

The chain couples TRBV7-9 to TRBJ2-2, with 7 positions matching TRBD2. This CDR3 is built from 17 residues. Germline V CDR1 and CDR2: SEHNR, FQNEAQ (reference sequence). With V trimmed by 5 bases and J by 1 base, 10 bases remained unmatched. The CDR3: CASSPLFREVNTGELFF. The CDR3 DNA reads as TGTGCCAGCAGCCCACTATTCCGGGAGGTGAACACCGGGGAGCTGTTTTTT.